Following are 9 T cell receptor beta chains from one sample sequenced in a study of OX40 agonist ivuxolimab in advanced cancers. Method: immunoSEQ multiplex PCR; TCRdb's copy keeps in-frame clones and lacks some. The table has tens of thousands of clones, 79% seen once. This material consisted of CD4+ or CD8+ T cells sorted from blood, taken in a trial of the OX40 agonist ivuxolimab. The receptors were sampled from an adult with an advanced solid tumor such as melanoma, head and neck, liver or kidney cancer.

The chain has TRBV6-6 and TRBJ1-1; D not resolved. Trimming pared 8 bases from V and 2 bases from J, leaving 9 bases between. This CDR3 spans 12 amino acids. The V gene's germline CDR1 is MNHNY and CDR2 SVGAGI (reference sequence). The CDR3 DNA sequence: TGTGCCAGCTCCACGCGCAACACTGAAGCTTTCTTT. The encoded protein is CASSTRNTEAFF.

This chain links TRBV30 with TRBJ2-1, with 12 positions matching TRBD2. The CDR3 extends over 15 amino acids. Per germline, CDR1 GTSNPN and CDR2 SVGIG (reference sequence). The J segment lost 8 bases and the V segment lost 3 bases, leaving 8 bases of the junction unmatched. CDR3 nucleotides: TGTGCCTGGAGGACTACTAGCGGGAGGAGGCATGAGCAGTTCTTC. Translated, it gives CAWRTTSGRRHEQFF. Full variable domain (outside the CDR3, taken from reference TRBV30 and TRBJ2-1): SQTIHQWPATLVQPVGSPLSLECTVEGTSNPNLYWYRQAAGRGLQLLFYSVGIGQISSEVPQNLSASRPQDRQFILSSKKLLLSDSGFYLCAWRTTSGRRHEQFFGPGTRLTVL.

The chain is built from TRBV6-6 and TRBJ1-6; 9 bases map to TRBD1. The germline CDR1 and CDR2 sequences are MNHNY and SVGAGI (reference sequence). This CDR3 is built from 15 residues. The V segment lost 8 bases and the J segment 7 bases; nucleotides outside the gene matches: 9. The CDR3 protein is CASYWTGAPNSPLHF. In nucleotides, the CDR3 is TGTGCCAGCTATTGGACAGGGGCTCCGAATTCACCCCTCCACTTT.

The CDR3 region is CASSLGDRGLTGELFF. The DNA of the CDR3 is TGTGCCAGCAGCTTGGGGGACAGGGGGCTAACCGGGGAGCTGTTTTTT. The V gene is TRBV11-3, the J gene TRBJ2-2; 12 bases agree with TRBD1. After removal of 3 bases from V and 5 bases from J, the junction contained 4 bases not matched to a gene. CDR3 length equals 16 residues. Germline V gives CDR1 SGHNT, CDR2 YENEEA.

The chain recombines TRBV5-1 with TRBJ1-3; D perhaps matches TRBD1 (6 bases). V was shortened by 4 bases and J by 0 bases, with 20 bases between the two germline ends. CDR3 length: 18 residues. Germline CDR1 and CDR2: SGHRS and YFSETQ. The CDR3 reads CASSLGAGTSGSGNTIYF. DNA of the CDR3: TGCGCCAGCAGCCTGGGGGCCGGGACTTCGGGCTCTGGAAACACCATATATTTT.

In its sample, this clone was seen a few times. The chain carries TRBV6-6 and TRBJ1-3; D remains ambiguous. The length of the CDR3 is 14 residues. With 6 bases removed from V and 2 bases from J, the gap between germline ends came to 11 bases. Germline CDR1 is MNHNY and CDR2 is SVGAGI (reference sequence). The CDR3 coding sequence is TGTGCCAGCAGGTCTCAAGGCACTGGAAACACCATATATTTT. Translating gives CASRSQGTGNTIYF.

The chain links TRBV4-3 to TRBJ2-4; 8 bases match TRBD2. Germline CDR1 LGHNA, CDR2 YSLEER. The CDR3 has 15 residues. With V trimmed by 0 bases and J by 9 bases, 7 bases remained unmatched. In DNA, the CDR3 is TGCGCCAGCAGCCAAGATCGGGCGGGAGGACGCATTCAGTACTTC. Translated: CASSQDRAGGRIQYF.

The chain's CDR3 is CASSQQGSEAFF. In DNA form, the CDR3 reads TGTGCCAGCTCACAACAGGGGTCTGAAGCTTTCTTT. V usage is TRBV18 and J usage is TRBJ1-1, with 7 bases that match TRBD1. Germline values: CDR1 KGHSH, CDR2 LQKENI. Trimming cost V 4 bases and J 6 bases; bases outside gene matches: 2. This CDR3 contains 12 residues.

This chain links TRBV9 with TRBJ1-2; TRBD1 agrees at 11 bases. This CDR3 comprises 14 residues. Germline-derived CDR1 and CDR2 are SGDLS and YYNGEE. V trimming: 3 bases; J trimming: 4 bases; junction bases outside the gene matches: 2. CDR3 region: CASSAGTGGYGYTF. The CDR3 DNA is TGTGCCAGCAGCGCGGGGACAGGGGGCTATGGCTACACCTTC.